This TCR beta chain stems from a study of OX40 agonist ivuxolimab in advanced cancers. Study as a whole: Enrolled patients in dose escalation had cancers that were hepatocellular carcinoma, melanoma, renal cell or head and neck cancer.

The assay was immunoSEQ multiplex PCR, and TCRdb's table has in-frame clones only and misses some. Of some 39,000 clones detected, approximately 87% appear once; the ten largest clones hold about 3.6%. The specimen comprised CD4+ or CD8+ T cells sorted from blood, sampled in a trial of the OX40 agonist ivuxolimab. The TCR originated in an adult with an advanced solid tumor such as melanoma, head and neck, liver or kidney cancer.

The CDR3 region is CASSVLTSGTDTQYF. The CDR3 DNA reads TGTGCCAGCAGCGTATTAACTAGCGGCACAGATACGCAGTATTTT. The chain employs TRBV9 and TRBJ2-3; 7 positions agree with TRBD2. V was pared by 1 base and J by 1 base, with 3 bases of the junction left unmatched. CDR3 size: 15 residues. CDR1 is SGDLS, CDR2 YYNGEE, per germline.